This TCR beta chain is from a study of cytomegalovirus exposure and HLA in healthy donors. Study-wide background: Assignment to the Caucasian-associated ancestry cluster applied to approximately 79% of the approximately 400 genotyped donors.

Trimming at V came to 3 bases and at J to 1 base, leaving 6 bases not matched to a gene. Germline CDR1 is SGHNT and CDR2 is YYREEE (reference sequence). This CDR3 contains 16 residues. PCR employed 60 Vbeta and 13 Jbeta primers. This table comes from immunoSEQ multiplex PCR, and its TCRdb copy is limited to in-frame clones, with some not included. This sample yields 150,000 to 200,000 clones, of which approximately 79% are seen a single time; about 2.2% belongs to the top ten. Of note for this clone: Its antigen is undetermined.

Whole-study findings and limits: Earlier results showed most TCR beta V segments being productive about 87% or about 30% of the time.

This chain joins TRBV5-4 and TRBJ2-5, with 10 bases lining up with TRBD2. Sequencing was done on a sample of PBMCs. This clonotype was sampled from a man in his forties or fifties in good health and CMV-seronegative. The chain's CDR3 is CASSWGGLAAQETQYF. CDR3 nucleotide sequence: TGTGCCAGCAGCTGGGGTGGACTAGCGGCCCAAGAGACCCAGTACTTC.